This record concerns one TCR beta chain sequence. There are 16 residues in the CDR3. Trimming removed 2 bases from V and 12 bases from J, with 20 bases in between. The germline CDR1 and CDR2 sequences are KGHSH and LQKENI. This entry belongs to a study of cytomegalovirus exposure and HLA in healthy donors. The PCR was carried out with 60 Vbeta primers and 13 Jbeta primers. Produced via immunoSEQ multiplex PCR; TCRdb's table is partial and in-frame only. The top ten hold around 18% of the sample, which has about 120,000 clones, 75% to 90% seen once. This sequence originates from a man younger than 35 in good health and CMV-seropositive. The sample consisted of PBMCs. The rearrangement joins TRBV18 to TRBJ1-6; the D gene is possibly TRBD1 (6 bases). DNA for the CDR3: TGTGCCAGCTCACCAGCAGCAGGGGCAACCGTTATACCCCTCCACTTT. Translating gives CASSPAAGATVIPLHF.